The 24 T cell receptor beta chains given below trace back to one sample, sequenced in a study of T cell changes during pregnancy in multiple sclerosis. The data were produced by immunoSEQ multiplex PCR, yet TCRdb's version contains in-frame clones alone and is incomplete. The data show about 44,000 clones, with more than 70% seen just once and under 6% held by the top ten. Sequences were derived from CD8+ T cells from peripheral blood mononuclear cells, sampled after pregnancy. These receptors were taken from a female donor in good health, enrolled as a control in a pregnancy study.

The CDR3 bases are TGTGCCAGCAGCTCCGGCGGGTCGAACACCGGGGAGCTGTTTTTT. Translated, it gives CASSSGGSNTGELFF. V gene TRBV9 combines with J gene TRBJ2-2, with a weak D call TRBD2 (5 bases). The ends were cut back, 4 bases at V and 0 bases at J, with 10 bases in the middle. The germline CDR1 and CDR2 sequences are SGDLS and YYNGEE. The CDR3 runs to 15 residues.

The chain is built from TRBV10-2 and TRBJ2-2; 9 bases match TRBD2. The ends lost 6 bases at V and 1 base at J; junction bases unmatched: 3. Germline values: CDR1 WSHSY, CDR2 SAAADI. The CDR3 length is 15 residues. This CDR3 reads CASSALAGNTGELFF. In DNA form, the CDR3 reads TGCGCCAGCAGCGCACTAGCGGGGAACACCGGGGAGCTGTTTTTT.

This clone appeared a few times. The rearrangement uses TRBV6-5 and TRBJ1-6; no clear D. Germline-derived CDR1 and CDR2 are MNHEY and SVGAGI. The germline V and J ends were trimmed by 7 bases and 11 bases, with 15 bases remaining between them. The CDR3 length is 13 residues. The DNA of the CDR3 is TGTGCCAGCACGGAGGCCATTAGGGCACCCCTCCACTTT. Its translation: CASTEAIRAPLHF.

V is TRBV11-2 and J is TRBJ2-7; TRBD1 agrees at 9 bases. In germline, CDR1 is SGHAT, CDR2 FQNNGV. The CDR3 extends over 15 amino acids. V was clipped by 7 bases and J by 4 bases; unmatched bases: 11. The CDR3 DNA reads TGTGCCAGCACCGAGAGACACGGGACAGGGTACGAGCAGTACTTC. Protein sequence: CASTERHGTGYEQYF.

The chain is built from TRBV11-2 and TRBJ1-2; D call uncertain. Germline assignment: CDR1 SGHAT and CDR2 FQNNGV. The V gene lost 2 bases and the J gene lost 2 bases, with 6 bases spanning the gap. The CDR3 consists of 13 residues. CDR3 nucleotide sequence: TGTGCCAGCAGCTTAAAACAGAACTATGGCTACACCTTC. Its translation: CASSLKQNYGYTF.

The chain joins TRBV6-1 to TRBJ1-2; TRBD1 matches 8 bases. Germline CDR1 and CDR2: MNHNS and SASEGT. V dropped 5 bases and J dropped 5; count of bases not matched to a gene: 10. The CDR3 is made up of 15 amino acids. CDR3 region: CASSTKGTGGYGYTF. In DNA, the CDR3 is TGTGCCAGCAGTACTAAGGGTACAGGGGGATATGGCTACACCTTC.

The chain joins TRBV28 to TRBJ1-1; 7 bases are a match to TRBD1. There are 14 residues in the CDR3. The V gene end was trimmed by 4 bases and the J gene end by 3 bases; junction bases not matched to a gene: 5. Germline values: CDR1 MDHEN, CDR2 SYDVKM. The CDR3 bases are TGTGCCAGCAGTTATCACACAGGGGACACTGAAGCTTTCTTT. This sequence encodes CASSYHTGDTEAFF.

This sequence joins TRBV9 and TRBJ2-1; a possible D gene is TRBD2 (5 bases). The V end was cut by 3 bases, the J end by 0 bases, with 7 bases between. The CDR3 sequence is 14 residues long. The V gene's germline CDR1 is SGDLS and CDR2 YYNGEE. CDR3: CASSATNSYNEQFF. The CDR3 DNA follows: TGTGCCAGCAGCGCGACTAACTCCTACAATGAGCAGTTCTTC.

This clone occurred a few times. The chain is built from TRBV29-1 and TRBJ1-1; D call uncertain. The germline V and J ends were trimmed by 4 bases and 0 bases, with 9 bases remaining between them. CDR3 length equals 13 residues. Germline V CDR1 and CDR2: SQVTM, ANQGSEA. The chain's CDR3 is CSVAGNMNTEAFF. The CDR3 DNA follows: TGCAGCGTTGCAGGCAACATGAACACTGAAGCTTTCTTT.

This clone was observed a single time. The J gene is TRBJ2-5, the V gene TRBV21-1; the D segment call TRBD2 is taken from the table without a DNA check. TRBV21-1 is a recognized pseudogene. The CDR3 contains 21 residues. CDR3 protein: CASSRSPQHGGGRRGQETQYF. The CDR3 region has the DNA TGTGCCAGCAGCCGATCTCCACAGCATGGGGGGGGGCGGCGGGGACAAGAGACCCAGTACTTC.

This chain links TRBV7-9 with TRBJ2-2, with D uncertain. Trimming stripped 6 bases from V and 5 bases from J, with 4 bases between. This CDR3 is built from 11 residues. Germline V gene lookup returns CDR1 SEHNR and CDR2 FQNEAQ (reference sequence). CDR3 region: CASRRTGELFF. The CDR3 DNA sequence: TGTGCCAGCAGACGGACCGGGGAGCTGTTTTTT.

The rearrangement joins TRBV5-1 to TRBJ1-5; D gene uncertain. With 4 bases removed from V and 3 bases from J, the gap between germline ends came to 11 bases. The CDR3 is 14 residues long. Looked up from germline, CDR1 is SGHRS and CDR2 is YFSETQ. The CDR3 nucleotides are TGCGCCAGCAGCCCCGGGGAGTACAATCAGCCCCAGCATTTT. It specifies CASSPGEYNQPQHF. The complete variable domain, with remaining parts taken from reference TRBV5-1 and TRBJ1-5, reads KAGVTQTPRYLIKTRGQQVTLSCSPISGHRSVSWYQQTPGQGLQFLFEYFSETQRNKGNFPGRFSGRQFSNSRSEMNVSTLELGDSALYLCASSPGEYNQPQHFGDGTRLSIL.

The V and J genes are TRBV7-8 and TRBJ1-2; 10 nucleotides line up with TRBD1. The CDR3 length is 14 residues. CDR1 and CDR2 from the germline V gene are SGHVS and FQNEAQ. Germline trimming cut 5 bases from V and 6 bases from J; bases unmatched to any gene: 6. The CDR3 protein is CASSPTGGRDGYTF. In nucleotides, the CDR3 is TGTGCCAGCAGCCCGACAGGGGGCCGGGATGGCTACACCTTC.

This sequence joins TRBV27 and TRBJ2-2; 7 positions agree with TRBD1. V dropped 5 bases and J dropped 6; count of bases not matched to a gene: 6. This CDR3 comprises 14 residues. Per the germline V gene, CDR1 is MNHEY and CDR2 is SMNVEV (reference sequence). The CDR3 sequence: CASSTRQGSGELFF. CDR3 bases: TGTGCCAGCAGTACCCGACAGGGTTCCGGGGAGCTGTTTTTT.

By sample share, this clone is medium-sized. V and J are TRBV7-2 and TRBJ2-5; a possible D gene is TRBD1 (6 bases). The CDR3 runs 15 residues. Deletions cut 5 bases from V and 4 bases from J, with 17 bases between. The germline gives CDR1 SGHTA, CDR2 FQGNSA. The CDR3 DNA sequence: TGTGCCAGCAGCGCCGGGACACCCTCAGGAGAGACCCAGTACTTC. This gives the protein CASSAGTPSGETQYF.

The chain uses TRBV28 and TRBJ2-1, with 8 bases matching TRBD2. Germline V lookup: CDR1 MDHEN, CDR2 SYDVKM. The CDR3 consists of 16 residues. V shed 2 bases and J 1 base; nucleotides not matched to a gene: 4. The CDR3 protein is CASSLIAGFSYNEQFF. The CDR3 nucleotides read TGTGCCAGCAGTTTAATAGCGGGGTTTTCCTACAATGAGCAGTTCTTC.

The V gene is TRBV11-2, the J gene TRBJ2-7; a weak D match, TRBD2 (5 bases). V dropped 2 bases and J dropped 0 bases, with 14 bases sitting between them. The CDR3 totals 16 residues. Germline V lookup: CDR1 SGHAT, CDR2 FQNNGV. The CDR3 nucleotides are TGTGCCAGCAGCTTATTTTCGAGGGAGAGCTCCTACGAGCAGTACTTC. Translating gives CASSLFSRESSYEQYF.

This clone was recorded only once. This CDR3 reads CASSRGATEAFF. CDR3 in DNA: TGTGCCAGCAGTCGCGGGGCCACTGAAGCTTTCTTT. The rearrangement joins TRBV27 to TRBJ1-1; D is perhaps TRBD1 (5 bases). Per germline, CDR1 MNHEY and CDR2 SMNVEV (reference sequence). The CDR3 extends over 12 amino acids. With 5 bases removed from V and 4 bases from J, the gap between germline ends came to 8 bases.

The CDR3 DNA sequence: TGCGCCAGCAGCCCAGGGACAGGGCCCCAAGAGACCCAGTACTTC. Its protein is CASSPGTGPQETQYF. The chain couples TRBV4-3 to TRBJ2-5; TRBD1 aligns across 9 bases. CDR1 LGHNA and CDR2 YSLEER come from the germline V gene. The junction had 4 bases not matched to a gene; V was cut back by 4 bases and J by 1 base. This CDR3 is 15 amino acids long.

This rearrangement joins TRBV5-3 to TRBJ2-1; 9 bases are shared with TRBD2. TRBV5-3 is an open reading frame, and its role is uncertain. The CDR3 length is 13 residues. The V gene end was trimmed by 4 bases and the J gene end by 6 bases; junction bases not matched to a gene: 2. CDR3 bases: TGTGCCAGAAGCGGCGGGGGGGGCAATGAGCAGTTCTTC. As protein: CARSGGGGNEQFF.

The genes are TRBV29-1 and TRBJ1-1; D is uncertain. The germline V gene has CDR1 SQVTM and CDR2 ANQGSEA. The CDR3 is 12 amino acids. Trimming took 8 bases from V and 4 from J, leaving 14 bases between them. CDR3 protein: CSYFSGSTEAFF. CDR3 in DNA: TGCAGCTACTTTTCGGGGAGCACTGAAGCTTTCTTT.

This chain links TRBV6-5 with TRBJ2-7; D is possibly TRBD2 (6 bases). The CDR3 covers 14 residues. The germline gives CDR1 MNHEY, CDR2 SVGAGI. V was shortened by 10 bases and J by 4 bases, with 20 bases between the two germline ends. This CDR3 reads CATRMRGGIYEQYF. CDR3 in DNA: TGTGCCACCCGAATGAGGGGAGGAATATACGAGCAGTACTTC.

The chain carries TRBV11-2 and TRBJ2-2; D is perhaps TRBD2 (5 bases). The germline V and J ends were trimmed by 5 bases and 5 bases, with 18 bases remaining between them. The length of the CDR3 is 16 residues. Germline lookup yields CDR1 SGHAT and CDR2 FQNNGV. The CDR3 loop reads CASSQVGTRGTGELFF. The DNA of the CDR3 is TGTGCCAGCAGCCAGGTCGGAACTCGGGGAACCGGGGAGCTGTTTTTT. The full variable domain, its missing parts supplied by reference TRBV11-2 and TRBJ2-2, is EAGVAQSPRYKIIEKRQSVAFWCNPISGHATLYWYQQILGQGPKLLIQFQNNGVVDDSQLPKDRFSAERLKGVDSTLKIQPAKLEDSAVYLCASSQVGTRGTGELFFGEGSRLTVL.

As regards this clone: Distinct nucleotide sequences in the sample also encode this CDR3. This chain joins TRBV25-1 and TRBJ2-3; TRBD1 might be the D (6 bases). V was trimmed by 3 bases and J by 0 bases, leaving 7 bases between them. CDR1 and CDR2 (germline): MGHDK, SYGVNS. This CDR3 comprises 14 residues. The CDR3 bases are TGTGCCAGCAGTGAGACAGGTAGCACAGATACGCAGTATTTT. Translated: CASSETGSTDTQYF. The variable domain in full, completed from reference TRBV25-1 and TRBJ2-3, reads EADIYQTPRYLVIGTGKKITLECSQTMGHDKMYWYQQDPGMELHLIHYSYGVNSTEKGDLSSESTVSRIRTEHFPLTLESARPSHTSQYLCASSETGSTDTQYFGPGTRLTVL.